Below are 19 T cell receptor beta chains sequenced from a single sample in a study of T cell responses to AZD1222 COVID-19 vaccine. The table came from immunoSEQ multiplex PCR; TCRdb's copy has only in-frame clones and leaves some out. The repertoire holds 130,000 or so clones, with over 85% as singletons. The sequencing here drew on peripheral blood, taken on day 0 of AZD1222 vaccination. These receptors were obtained from an adult in good health.

This clone was found once. V usage is TRBV18 and J usage is TRBJ1-1; possible D gene TRBD1, 5 bases. The V end lost 6 bases, the J end lost 3 bases, and 17 bases lay between the germline ends. This CDR3 is built from 15 residues. Germline V gene lookup returns CDR1 KGHSH and CDR2 LQKENI. The CDR3 loop reads CASSSIQGGDTEAFF. The CDR3 DNA reads as TGTGCCAGCTCCTCAATTCAGGGAGGGGACACTGAAGCTTTCTTT.

The V and J genes are TRBV15 and TRBJ2-2; D perhaps matches TRBD1 (6 bases). The CDR3 extends over 17 amino acids. The germline V gene encodes CDR1 LNHNV and CDR2 YYDKDF (reference sequence). The V end lost 0 bases, the J end lost 1 base, and 12 bases lay between the germline ends. CDR3 amino acids: CATSREKGTRNTGELFF. In nucleotides, the CDR3 is TGTGCCACCAGCAGAGAAAAGGGGACACGGAACACCGGGGAGCTGTTTTTT. The full variable domain, its missing parts supplied by reference TRBV15 and TRBJ2-2, is DAMVIQNPRYQVTQFGKPVTLSCSQTLNHNVMYWYQQKSSQAPKLLFHYYDKDFNNEADTPDNFQSRRPNTSFCFLDIRSPGLGDTAMYLCATSREKGTRNTGELFFGEGSRLTVL.

This clone was seen once. The chain is built from TRBV19 and TRBJ2-1, with TRBD2 matching 10 bases. This CDR3 has 15 residues. Germline CDR1 reads LNHDA; CDR2 reads SQIVND (reference sequence). After removal of 7 bases from V and 15 bases from J, the junction contained 18 bases not matched to a gene. CDR3 bases: TGTGCCAGTATAGGAGCGGGAGGGCCGGTTAATGCGCCGTTCTTC. It codes for CASIGAGGPVNAPFF.

The table lists this clone with a few counts. The chain uses TRBV5-1 and TRBJ1-2; 8 nucleotides agree with TRBD1. Trimming at V came to 4 bases and at J to 4 bases, leaving 12 bases not matched to a gene. Germline assignment: CDR1 SGHRS and CDR2 YFSETQ. The CDR3 has 16 residues. Written as DNA, the CDR3 is TGCGCCAGCAGCCTTAATTCCGGGACAGGTGTCTATGGCTACACCTTC. Translation: CASSLNSGTGVYGYTF. The full variable domain, with the rest looked up from reference TRBV5-1 and TRBJ1-2, is KAGVTQTPRYLIKTRGQQVTLSCSPISGHRSVSWYQQTPGQGLQFLFEYFSETQRNKGNFPGRFSGRQFSNSRSEMNVSTLELGDSALYLCASSLNSGTGVYGYTFGSGTRLTVV.

This clone was seen just once. The V and J genes are TRBV23-1 and TRBJ2-5; TRBD1 aligns across 8 bases. TRBV23-1 is placed among ORFs of uncertain function. The CDR3 has 17 residues. V shed 3 bases, J shed 4 bases, and the junction held 13 bases outside the gene matches. In DNA, the CDR3 is TGCGCCAGCAGTCAGGGGCCCGTGAGACAGGGGATAGAGACCCAGTACTTC. This encodes CASSQGPVRQGIETQYF.

The chain has TRBV4-1 and TRBJ2-1; D may match TRBD1 or TRBD2 (5 bases each). Trimming left V 3 bases short and J 4 bases short, with 13 bases between. Germline V lookup: CDR1 MGHRA, CDR2 YSYEKL. The length of the CDR3 is 15 residues. CDR3 residues: CASSQGGTVYNEQFF. The CDR3 nucleotides are TGCGCCAGCAGCCAGGGTGGGACCGTTTACAATGAGCAGTTCTTC.

The chain links TRBV28 to TRBJ2-2; D is possibly TRBD2 (7 bases). Trimming shortened V by 7 bases and J by 1 base, and 13 bases separated the two germline ends. The CDR3 runs to 15 residues. Germline V lookup: CDR1 MDHEN, CDR2 SYDVKM. This CDR3 reads CASTLGGLNTGELFF. The CDR3 coding sequence is TGTGCCAGCACGCTGGGGGGGCTGAACACCGGGGAGCTGTTTTTT.

This chain connects TRBV5-1 to TRBJ2-5, with 9 bases aligning to TRBD2. Germline-derived CDR1 and CDR2 are SGHRS and YFSETQ. The CDR3 loop spans 17 amino acids. V lost 0 bases and J lost 5; bases outside the gene matches: 11. In DNA form, the CDR3 reads TGCGCCAGCAGCTTGGAAGGCGGGAGGGCCGGTTCTGAGACCCAGTACTTC. Translating it yields CASSLEGGRAGSETQYF.

V and J are TRBV2 and TRBJ1-1, with 7 positions matching TRBD1. V dropped 7 bases and J dropped 0; count of bases not matched to a gene: 5. Germline V gene sequence: CDR1 SNHLY, CDR2 FYNNEI. The CDR3 extends over 14 amino acids. The CDR3 DNA is TGTGCCAGCATGACAGGGACGATGAACACTGAAGCTTTCTTT. Translation gives CASMTGTMNTEAFF.

This chain joins TRBV7-9 and TRBJ2-1, with 11 bases fitting TRBD2. The V and J ends lost 4 bases and 4 bases, in that order; junction bases with no gene match: 3. Per the germline V gene, CDR1 is SEHNR and CDR2 is FQNEAQ (reference sequence). This CDR3 contains 15 residues. The CDR3 loop is CASSSTSGAYNEQFF. CDR3 sequence (DNA): TGTGCCAGCAGCTCGACTAGCGGGGCTTACAATGAGCAGTTCTTC. The full variable domain, rest sourced from reference TRBV7-9 and TRBJ2-1, is DTGVSQNPRHKITKRGQNVTFRCDPISEHNRLYWYRQTLGQGPEFLTYFQNEAQLEKSRLLSDRFSAERPKGSFSTLEIQRTEQGDSAMYLCASSSTSGAYNEQFFGPGTRLTVL.

V and J are TRBV4-3 and TRBJ2-7; tentatively, D is TRBD1 or TRBD2 (6 bases each). This CDR3 is built from 14 residues. CDR1 is LGHNA and CDR2 is YSLEER in the germline V gene. V lost 9 bases, J lost 0 bases, and 15 bases lay in between. The DNA of the CDR3 is TGCGCCAGTCTCCCGGGGGCGCACTCCTACGAGCAGTACTTC. This gives the protein CASLPGAHSYEQYF.

The gene calls are TRBV18 and TRBJ1-1; 7 nucleotides line up with TRBD1. The CDR3 runs to 16 residues. Germline V gene sequence: CDR1 KGHSH, CDR2 LQKENI. V trimming: 3 bases; J trimming: 0 bases; junction bases outside the gene matches: 7. CDR3 DNA: TGTGCCAGCTCACCCTACAGGGGCCTCATGAACACTGAAGCTTTCTTT. Translating it yields CASSPYRGLMNTEAFF.

This clone was picked up one time. This chain connects TRBV18 to TRBJ2-7, with TRBD1 matching over 7 bases. Germline V CDR1 and CDR2: KGHSH, LQKENI. V shed 3 bases, J shed 6 bases, and the junction held 5 bases outside the gene matches. The CDR3 consists of 13 residues. DNA of the CDR3: TGTGCCAGCTCACCGGGACAGTCGGGCGAGCAGTACTTC. Translating gives CASSPGQSGEQYF.

This chain joins TRBV6-2 or TRBV6-3 and TRBJ1-5; D call uncertain. The CDR3 consists of 12 residues. Trimming pared 5 bases from V and 5 bases from J, leaving 7 bases between. Germline CDR1 and CDR2: MNHEY and SVGEGT. CDR3 nucleotide sequence: TGTGCCAGCAGTGAGGGATATCAGCCCCAGCATTTT. Translation: CASSEGYQPQHF.

The V gene is TRBV5-1, the J gene TRBJ2-7; perhaps TRBD1 as D (6 bases). Germline V lookup: CDR1 SGHRS, CDR2 YFSETQ. The CDR3 spans 17 residues. V gave up 7 bases and J gave up 0 bases, with 23 bases separating them. The CDR3 spells CASASRLGQLASYEQYF. The CDR3 nucleotides are TGCGCCAGCGCCAGCCGCCTCGGACAGCTCGCCTCCTACGAGCAGTACTTC.

V is TRBV6-5 and J is TRBJ2-7; possible D gene TRBD2, 5 bases. With 6 bases removed from V and 2 bases from J, the gap between germline ends came to 14 bases. CDR1 is MNHEY, CDR2 SVGAGI, per germline. This CDR3 has 14 residues. CDR3 bases: TGTGCCAGCAGGGAGGCGACGGCCACCTACGAGCAGTACTTC. Protein sequence: CASREATATYEQYF.

This clone occurred once. CDR3 residues: CASTNGGSWAEAFF. The CDR3 bases are TGTGCCAGTACCAACGGGGGATCTTGGGCTGAAGCTTTCTTT. The chain recombines TRBV19 with TRBJ1-1, with D possibly TRBD1 on 5 matching bases. V was clipped by 7 bases and J by 6 bases, with 18 bases between them. The CDR3 contains 14 residues. CDR1 is LNHDA and CDR2 is SQIVND in the germline V gene (reference sequence).

J is TRBJ1-5 and V is TRBV4-1; tentatively, D is TRBD1 (5 bases). V was clipped by 5 bases and J by 9 bases, with 17 bases between them. CDR3 length: 14 amino acids. Germline-derived CDR1 and CDR2 are MGHRA and YSYEKL. The CDR3 region is CASSSPGPSPPQHF. DNA for the CDR3: TGCGCCAGCAGCTCTCCGGGACCCTCCCCGCCCCAGCATTTT.

The V and J genes are TRBV11-2 and TRBJ2-5; D tentatively fits TRBD1 or TRBD2 (5 bases each). The CDR3 has 15 amino acids. Per the germline V gene, CDR1 is SGHAT and CDR2 is FQNNGV. V gave up 5 bases and J gave up 4 bases, with 17 bases separating them. CDR3 coding DNA: TGTGCCAGCAGCCCACAGACAGTCGGAGGAGAGACCCAGTACTTC. Protein product: CASSPQTVGGETQYF.